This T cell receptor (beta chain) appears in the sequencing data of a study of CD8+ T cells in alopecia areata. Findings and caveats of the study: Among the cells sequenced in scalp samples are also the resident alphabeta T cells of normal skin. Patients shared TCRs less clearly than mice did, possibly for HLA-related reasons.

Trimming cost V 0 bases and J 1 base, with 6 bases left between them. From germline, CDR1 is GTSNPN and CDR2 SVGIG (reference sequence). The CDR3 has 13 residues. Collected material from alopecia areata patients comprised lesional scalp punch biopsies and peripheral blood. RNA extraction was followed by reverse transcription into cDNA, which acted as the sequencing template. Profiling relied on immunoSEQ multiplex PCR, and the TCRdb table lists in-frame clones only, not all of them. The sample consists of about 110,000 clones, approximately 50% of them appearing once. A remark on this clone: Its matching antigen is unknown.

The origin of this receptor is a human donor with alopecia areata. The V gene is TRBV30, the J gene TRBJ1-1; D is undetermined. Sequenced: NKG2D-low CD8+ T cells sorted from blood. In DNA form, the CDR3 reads TGTGCCTGGAGTGTAGGCGGGAACACTGAAGCTTTCTTT. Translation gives CAWSVGGNTEAFF.